This T cell receptor (beta chain) was sequenced in a study of blood T cells in healthy people across ages. Background on the study: For every two T cells, template switching captured about one barcoded beta molecule. Study-wide findings and caveats: Versus aged donors, long-lived donors had higher diversity and more naive CD4+ cells.

A note on this clonotype: What it binds is not known.

PCR was performed a second time for about 7 to 11 cycles using a sample-barcoded 5' primer and a J-beta primer mix. MiXCR, applied by TCRdb to the 5' RACE reads, yields one record per CDR3 protein. The repertoire holds hundreds of thousands of distinct CDR3 sequences, with about half as singletons. V was clipped by 0 bases and J by 2 bases, with 9 bases between them. The CDR3 runs to 14 residues. Germline V gene data show CDR1 as SGHRS and CDR2 as YFSETQ. Sequences were obtained from blood. V gene TRBV5-1 combines with J gene TRBJ2-7; D unclear. The clonotype was recovered from a woman aged 55-69 years in good health. CDR3 in DNA: TGCGCCAGCAGCTTGGAGGCCCAGGCCTACGAGCAGTACTTC. Translating it yields CASSLEAQAYEQYF.